Below are 27 T cell receptor beta chains sequenced from a single sample in a study of blood T cell repertoires in COVID-19 (dated by TCRdb to 2019 to 2021). The library was produced with the immunoSEQ multiplex PCR assay. The table comes from immuneACCESS by way of TCRdb, which keeps in-frame sequences with V and J called. Part of the clones is missing from these tables; in studies checked, under half for an unresolved V gene and the rest for unknown reasons. The sample records more than 200,000 clones, over 75% of which are singletons. Of the sample, approximately 6% falls within the top ten clones. The sample taken for sequencing was peripheral blood. The receptors shown here come from an older man with acute or convalescent COVID-19.

The chain employs TRBV19 and TRBJ2-1; perhaps TRBD2 as D (5 bases). The CDR3 consists of 15 residues. V was cut by 2 bases and J by 10 bases, with 18 bases left in between. CDR1 and CDR2 (germline): LNHDA, SQIVND (reference sequence). Here the CDR3 reads CASSIRGGSAFEQFF. CDR3 in DNA: TGTGCCAGTAGTATACGTGGCGGGTCGGCGTTCGAGCAGTTCTTC.

This chain connects TRBV4-1 to TRBJ2-1, with 11 bases matching TRBD2. The CDR3 totals 19 residues. The V gene's germline CDR1 is MGHRA and CDR2 YSYEKL. V lost 5 bases, J lost 3 bases, and 15 bases stayed unmatched. This chain's CDR3 is CASSWRTSGPSQGYNEQFF. The CDR3 bases are TGCGCCAGCAGCTGGAGGACTAGCGGGCCTTCTCAAGGCTACAATGAGCAGTTCTTC.

The chain carries TRBV30 and TRBJ2-5; the D gene is possibly TRBD1 (5 bases). CDR1 GTSNPN and CDR2 SVGIG come from the germline V gene (reference sequence). V lost 3 bases to trimming and J lost 4 bases, with 9 bases between them. This CDR3 region has 12 residues. The CDR3 here is CAWSPRAETQYF. CDR3 bases: TGTGCCTGGAGCCCCAGGGCAGAGACCCAGTACTTC.

The gene calls are TRBV4-3 and TRBJ1-6; D not certain. Germline V gene data show CDR1 as LGHNA and CDR2 as YSLEER. The CDR3 is 16 amino acids. V lost 1 base and J 0 bases, leaving 7 bases between the germline ends. This CDR3 is CASSQGRSSYNSPLHF. As DNA, the CDR3 is TGCGCCAGCAGCCAAGGACGGAGCTCCTATAATTCACCCCTCCACTTT.

The J gene is TRBJ2-2, the V gene TRBV11-3; D possibly corresponds to TRBD1 (5 bases). V was pared by 0 bases and J by 7 bases, with 9 bases between. CDR1 and CDR2 (germline): SGHNT, YENEEA. The CDR3 consists of 14 residues. The DNA for the CDR3 is TGTGCCAGCAGCTTAGAGGGGCCTGGCGGGGAGCTGTTTTTT. Its translation: CASSLEGPGGELFF.

V and J are TRBV7-9 and TRBJ2-2; 9 bases match TRBD1. There are 17 residues in the CDR3. Losses at the gene ends were 8 bases for V and 1 base for J; bases not matched to a gene: 11. The germline V gene has CDR1 SEHNR and CDR2 FQNEAQ (reference sequence). CDR3 amino acids: CASAGQGVTRNTGELFF. The CDR3 DNA reads as TGTGCCAGCGCGGGACAGGGAGTCACTAGGAACACCGGGGAGCTGTTTTTT.

Remarks on this clone: Other DNA sequences in the sample encode the same CDR3. The chain links TRBV28 to TRBJ1-5, with 7 nucleotides matching TRBD1. Germline V lookup: CDR1 MDHEN, CDR2 SYDVKM. This CDR3 is built from 14 residues. V was pared by 4 bases and J by 2 bases, with 2 bases of the junction left unmatched. CDR3 residues: CASSSGQGNQPQHF. The CDR3 nucleotides read TGTGCCAGCAGTTCAGGACAGGGCAATCAGCCCCAGCATTTT.

This sequence joins TRBV27 and TRBJ1-1; 8 nucleotides agree with TRBD1. The CDR3 has 16 residues. Germline loops: CDR1 MNHEY, CDR2 SMNVEV (reference sequence). V was clipped by 2 bases and J by 1 base; unmatched bases: 6. The CDR3 loop is CASSLMQGAPNTEAFF. The CDR3, as DNA: TGTGCCAGCAGTTTAATGCAGGGGGCACCGAACACTGAAGCTTTCTTT.

V gene TRBV7-9 combines with J gene TRBJ2-7, with 7 bases that match TRBD1. V trimming: 3 bases; J trimming: 0 bases; junction bases outside the gene matches: 2. This CDR3 has 14 residues. Germline values: CDR1 SEHNR, CDR2 FQNEAQ (reference sequence). CDR3 coding DNA: TGTGCCAGCAGCTTGGCAGGGGGCTCCTACGAGCAGTACTTC. This codes for CASSLAGGSYEQYF.

The V and J genes are TRBV29-1 and TRBJ1-1; tentatively, D is TRBD1 (5 bases). Germline CDR1 and CDR2: SQVTM and ANQGSEA. With 4 bases removed from V and 6 bases from J, the gap between germline ends came to 15 bases. This CDR3 is built from 13 residues. CDR3 protein: CSVAEGRIAEAFF. CDR3 in DNA: TGCAGCGTTGCCGAGGGGAGGATTGCTGAAGCTTTCTTT.

This chain links TRBV5-6 with TRBJ2-7, with D perhaps matching TRBD2 (6 bases). The V gene lost 1 base and the J gene lost 1 base, with 15 bases spanning the gap. Germline values: CDR1 SGHDT, CDR2 YYEEEE. This CDR3 spans 16 amino acids. The CDR3 is CASSLSLAGTSYEQYF. CDR3 nucleotides: TGTGCCAGCAGCTTGTCGTTAGCAGGGACTTCCTACGAGCAGTACTTC.

The genes are TRBV7-8 and TRBJ2-7; TRBD2 agrees at 7 bases. Unmatched junction bases numbered 6, after V lost 4 bases and J lost 6 bases. CDR1 SGHVS and CDR2 FQNEAQ come from the germline V gene. CDR3 length equals 13 residues. CDR3 amino acids: CASSSTSAGEQYF. The CDR3 region has the DNA TGTGCCAGCAGCTCCACTAGCGCGGGCGAGCAGTACTTC. Full variable domain (missing parts from reference TRBV7-8 and TRBJ2-7): GAGVSQSPRYKVAKRGQDVALRCDPISGHVSLFWYQQALGQGPEFLTYFQNEAQLDKSGLPSDRFFAERPEGSVSTLKIQRTQQEDSAVYLCASSSTSAGEQYFGPGTRLTVT.

This chain uses TRBV4-1 with TRBJ1-2, with 10 bases lining up with TRBD1. The CDR3 runs 15 residues. The ends lost 1 base at V and 5 bases at J; junction bases unmatched: 4. Germline loops: CDR1 MGHRA, CDR2 YSYEKL. The CDR3 DNA is TGCGCCAGCAGCCAAGTACGACAGGGGGCATATGGCTACACCTTC. It encodes CASSQVRQGAYGYTF.

The chain joins TRBV18 to TRBJ2-2; 11 bases align to TRBD2. With V trimmed by 3 bases and J by 0 bases, 6 bases remained unmatched. CDR1 and CDR2 from the germline V gene are KGHSH and LQKENI. There are 18 residues in the CDR3. The CDR3 sequence: CASSPSLAGGANTGELFF. CDR3 sequence (DNA): TGTGCCAGCTCACCTTCTCTAGCGGGAGGAGCGAACACCGGGGAGCTGTTTTTT.

The chain couples TRBV29-1 to TRBJ1-1; tentatively, D is TRBD1 (5 bases). Trimming shortened V by 3 bases and J by 4 bases, and 12 bases separated the two germline ends. The germline V gene has CDR1 SQVTM and CDR2 ANQGSEA. The CDR3 is made up of 13 amino acids. This CDR3 is CSVEWGGSTEAFF. CDR3 coding DNA: TGCAGCGTTGAGTGGGGGGGGAGCACTGAAGCTTTCTTT.

This clone has a single count. The genes are TRBV6-5 and TRBJ1-5, with TRBD1 matching 9 bases. Germline V gene sequence: CDR1 MNHEY, CDR2 SVGAGI. The ends lost 6 bases at V and 6 bases at J; junction bases unmatched: 9. CDR3 length: 15 residues. The CDR3 loop is CASRPGQGSGQPQHF. DNA for the CDR3: TGTGCCAGCAGACCGGGACAGGGCAGCGGTCAGCCCCAGCATTTT.

The rearrangement uses TRBV7-9 and TRBJ2-3; D perhaps matches TRBD1 (5 bases). This CDR3 comprises 16 residues. Trimming left V 1 base short and J 1 base short, with 12 bases between. CDR1 SEHNR and CDR2 FQNEAQ come from the germline V gene (reference sequence). The CDR3 sequence: CASSLGLLGGTDTQYF. DNA of the CDR3: TGTGCCAGCAGCTTAGGCCTTTTAGGGGGCACAGATACGCAGTATTTT.

The rearrangement uses TRBV5-5 and TRBJ2-7, with D perhaps TRBD2 (5 bases). CDR3 size: 14 residues. Germline-derived CDR1 and CDR2 are SGHKS and YYEKEE (reference sequence). V lost 6 bases, J lost 2 bases, and 15 bases lay in between. CDR3 nucleotide sequence: TGTGCCAGCAACTCAGGCCCCGGGGCCTACGAGCAGTACTTC. This encodes CASNSGPGAYEQYF. Combining the CDR3 with reference TRBV5-5 and TRBJ2-7 gives the whole variable domain DAGVTQSPTHLIKTRGQQVTLRCSPISGHKSVSWYQQVLGQGPQFIFQYYEKEERGRGNFPDRFSARQFPNYSSELNVNALLLGDSALYLCASNSGPGAYEQYFGPGTRLTVT.

The rearrangement links TRBV10-3 to TRBJ1-4; TRBD1 matches at 7 bases. The CDR3 covers 14 residues. After removal of 5 bases from V and 2 bases from J, the junction contained 2 bases not matched to a gene. Germline CDR1 reads ENHRY; CDR2 reads SYGVKD. The chain's CDR3 is CAISSGGTNEKLFF. CDR3 nucleotide sequence: TGTGCCATCAGTTCAGGGGGGACTAATGAAAAACTGTTTTTT.

The rearrangement uses TRBV27 and TRBJ2-1, with 12 bases lining up with TRBD2. V was pared by 6 bases and J by 1 base, with 7 bases of the junction left unmatched. The CDR3 extends over 17 amino acids. The germline V gene has CDR1 MNHEY and CDR2 SMNVEV (reference sequence). CDR3 in amino acids: CASRRELAGGSYNEQFF. The CDR3 region has the DNA TGTGCCAGCAGGCGAGAACTAGCGGGAGGTTCCTACAATGAGCAGTTCTTC.

This clone turned up a few times. The V call is TRBV27, the J call TRBJ1-5; 12 positions agree with TRBD1. The CDR3 loop spans 24 amino acids. The trim removed 0 bases at V and 7 bases at J, leaving 28 bases unmatched. Germline V gives CDR1 MNHEY, CDR2 SMNVEV (reference sequence). CDR3 nucleotides: TGTGCCAGCAGTTTATCGATAAAGTACGATAAAGTACACCGGGACAGGGGGCTTGGGCAGCCCCAGCATTTT. It specifies CASSLSIKYDKVHRDRGLGQPQHF.

In its sample, this clone was seen a few times. The J gene is TRBJ2-1, the V gene TRBV2; 10 nucleotides match TRBD2. After removal of 7 bases from V and 3 bases from J, the junction contained 6 bases not matched to a gene. From germline, CDR1 is SNHLY and CDR2 FYNNEI. The CDR3 loop spans 15 amino acids. The CDR3 region is CASTLAGGNYNEQFF. Written as DNA, the CDR3 is TGTGCCAGCACCTTAGCGGGAGGAAACTACAATGAGCAGTTCTTC.

CDR3: CASSISGLAGETDTQYF. The DNA for the CDR3 is TGTGCCAGTAGTATTTCTGGACTAGCGGGAGAGACAGATACGCAGTATTTT. The chain links TRBV19 to TRBJ2-3; 13 bases match TRBD2. CDR3 length equals 17 residues. CDR1 LNHDA and CDR2 SQIVND come from the germline V gene (reference sequence). With 3 bases clipped from V and 3 bases from J, the junction kept 6 bases outside the gene matches.

V usage is TRBV5-4 and J usage is TRBJ2-3; 8 nucleotides align to TRBD2. This CDR3 spans 15 amino acids. Germline lookup yields CDR1 SGHNT and CDR2 YYREEE (reference sequence). V lost 2 bases to trimming and J lost 0 bases; unmatched junction nucleotides: 2. The chain's CDR3 is CASSFGGESTDTQYF. DNA for the CDR3: TGTGCCAGCAGCTTCGGGGGGGAGAGCACAGATACGCAGTATTTT.

The V gene is TRBV7-9, the J gene TRBJ1-2, with D tentatively TRBD1 (5 bases). The length of the CDR3 is 15 residues. Deletions cut 1 base from V and 2 bases from J, with 11 bases between. Germline CDR1 is SEHNR and CDR2 is FQNEAQ (reference sequence). The CDR3 sequence is CASSLDLRANYGYTF. As DNA, the CDR3 is TGTGCCAGCAGCTTAGATCTCAGGGCAAACTATGGCTACACCTTC.

The V call is TRBV18, the J call TRBJ1-5; 8 bases map to TRBD1. With 3 bases clipped from V and 6 bases from J, the junction kept 1 base outside the gene matches. Germline V gene lookup returns CDR1 KGHSH and CDR2 LQKENI. The CDR3 loop spans 13 amino acids. CDR3 in amino acids: CASSPGQGQPQHF. The CDR3 nucleotides are TGTGCCAGCTCACCTGGACAGGGTCAGCCCCAGCATTTT.

The chain recombines TRBV7-9 with TRBJ2-2; 12 nucleotides match TRBD1. There are 16 residues in the CDR3. Germline V gene sequence: CDR1 SEHNR, CDR2 FQNEAQ (reference sequence). The trim removed 6 bases at V and 4 bases at J, leaving 6 bases unmatched. The CDR3 loop reads CASRPGDRGRTGELFF. The CDR3 DNA sequence: TGTGCCAGCAGGCCAGGGGACAGGGGGCGCACCGGGGAGCTGTTTTTT.